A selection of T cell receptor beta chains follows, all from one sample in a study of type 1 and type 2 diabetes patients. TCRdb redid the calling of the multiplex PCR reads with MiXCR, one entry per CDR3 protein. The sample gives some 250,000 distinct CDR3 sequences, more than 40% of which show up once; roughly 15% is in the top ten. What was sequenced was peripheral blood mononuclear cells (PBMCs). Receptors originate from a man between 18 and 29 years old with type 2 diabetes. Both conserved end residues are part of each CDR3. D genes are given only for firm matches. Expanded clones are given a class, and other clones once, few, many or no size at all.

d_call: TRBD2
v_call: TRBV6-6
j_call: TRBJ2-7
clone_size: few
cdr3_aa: CASSEEDLAGGVDDEQYF
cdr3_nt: TGTGCCAGCAGTGAAGAAGATTTGGCGGGAGGTGTCGATGACGAGCAGTACTTC

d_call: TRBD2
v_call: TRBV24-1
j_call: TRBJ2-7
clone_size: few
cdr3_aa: CATSDPKSGSREQYF
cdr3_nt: TGTGCCACCAGTGATCCGAAAAGCGGGAGCCGCGAGCAGTACTTC

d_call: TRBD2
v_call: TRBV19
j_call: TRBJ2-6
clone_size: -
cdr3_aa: CASSRFSGTSGANVLTF
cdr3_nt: TGTGCCAGTAGTCGGTTTAGCGGGACCTCTGGGGCCAACGTCCTGACTTTC

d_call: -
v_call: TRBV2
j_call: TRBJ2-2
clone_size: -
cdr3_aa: CASSDREGGELFF
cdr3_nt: TGTGCCAGCAGTGACAGGGAAGGCGGGGAGCTGTTTTTT

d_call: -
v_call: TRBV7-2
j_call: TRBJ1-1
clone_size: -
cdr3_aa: CASSPHQGGVSTEAFF
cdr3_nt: TGTGCCAGCAGCCCCCACCAAGGGGGGGTAAGTACTGAAGCTTTCTTT

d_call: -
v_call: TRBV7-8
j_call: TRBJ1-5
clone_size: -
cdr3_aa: CASSLAGMGNQPQHF
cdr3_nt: TGTGCCAGCAGCTTAGCGGGGATGGGAAATCAGCCCCAGCATTTT

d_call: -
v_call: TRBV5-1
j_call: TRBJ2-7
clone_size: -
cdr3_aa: CASSPQPGAGYEQYF
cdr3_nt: TGCGCCAGCAGCCCACAACCAGGAGCTGGTTACGAGCAGTACTTC

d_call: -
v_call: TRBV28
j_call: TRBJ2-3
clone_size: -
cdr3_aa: CASSSGAASTDTQYF
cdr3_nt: TGTGCCAGCAGTTCTGGAGCAGCCAGCACAGATACGCAGTATTTT

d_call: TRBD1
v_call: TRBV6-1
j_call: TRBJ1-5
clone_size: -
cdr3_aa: CASSSRQGASNQLQHF
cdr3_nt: TGTGCCAGCAGTTCCAGACAGGGCGCCAGCAATCAGCTCCAGCATTTT

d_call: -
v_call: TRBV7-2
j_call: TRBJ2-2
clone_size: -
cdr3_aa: CASSPLGRELFF
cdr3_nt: TGTGCCAGCAGCCCCCTAGGTCGGGAGCTGTTTTTT

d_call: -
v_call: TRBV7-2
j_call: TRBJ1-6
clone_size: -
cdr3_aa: CASTESRNSPLHF
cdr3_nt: TGTGCCAGCACGGAGAGCCGCAATTCACCCCTCCACTTT

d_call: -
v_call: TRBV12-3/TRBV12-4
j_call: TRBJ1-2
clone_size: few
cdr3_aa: CASSLPEHYGYTF
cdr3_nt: TGTGCCAGCAGTTTACCCGAGCACTATGGCTACACCTTC

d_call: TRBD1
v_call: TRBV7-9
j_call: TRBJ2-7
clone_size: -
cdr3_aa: CASSRGWDREHEQYF
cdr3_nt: TGTGCCAGCAGCCGAGGGTGGGACAGGGAACACGAGCAGTACTTC

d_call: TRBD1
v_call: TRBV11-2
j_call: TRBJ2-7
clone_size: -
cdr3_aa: CASSLEDRVSYEQYF
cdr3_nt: TGTGCCAGCAGCTTAGAAGACAGGGTGAGCTACGAGCAGTACTTC

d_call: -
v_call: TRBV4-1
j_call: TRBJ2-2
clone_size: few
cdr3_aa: CASSQTEGTNTGELFF
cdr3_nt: TGCGCCAGCAGCCAGACGGAAGGGACGAACACCGGGGAGCTGTTTTTT

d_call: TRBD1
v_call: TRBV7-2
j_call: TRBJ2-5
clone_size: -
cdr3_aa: CASSLDGQGHQETQYF
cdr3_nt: TGCGCCAGCAGCTTGGATGGACAGGGACACCAAGAGACCCAGTACTTC

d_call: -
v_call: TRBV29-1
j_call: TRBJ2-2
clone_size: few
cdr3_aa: CSVEAPRGTGELFF
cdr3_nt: TGCAGCGTTGAAGCTCCGAGGGGCACCGGGGAGCTGTTTTTT

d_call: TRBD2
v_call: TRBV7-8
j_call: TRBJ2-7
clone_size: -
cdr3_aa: CASSGGTSFNEQYF
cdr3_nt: TGTGCCAGTAGTGGGGGGACTAGCTTTAACGAGCAGTACTTC

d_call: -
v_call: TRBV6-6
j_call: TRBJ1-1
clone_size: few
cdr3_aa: CASTKREVNTEAFF
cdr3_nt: TGTGCCAGCACCAAGCGGGAGGTGAACACTGAAGCTTTCTTT

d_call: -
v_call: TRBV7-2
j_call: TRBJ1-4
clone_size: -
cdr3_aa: CASSYSQEKLFF
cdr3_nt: TGTGCCAGCAGCTATAGCCAAGAAAAACTGTTTTTT

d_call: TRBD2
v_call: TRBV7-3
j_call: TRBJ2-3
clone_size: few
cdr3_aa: CASSQDPLGLAGVTDTQYF
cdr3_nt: TGCGCCAGCAGCCAAGACCCTCTCGGGCTAGCGGGGGTCACAGATACGCAGTATTTT

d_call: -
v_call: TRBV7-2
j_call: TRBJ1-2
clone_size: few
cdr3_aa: CASSLGSDYGYTF
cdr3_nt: TGTGCCAGCAGCTTAGGGTCAGACTATGGCTACACCTTC

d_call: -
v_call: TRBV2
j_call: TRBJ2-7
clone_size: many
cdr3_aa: CASEGRRTSYEQYF
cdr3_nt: TGTGCCAGCGAAGGGCGCCGGACGTCGTACGAGCAGTACTTC

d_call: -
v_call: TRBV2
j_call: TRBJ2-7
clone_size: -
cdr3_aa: CASRRTAGYEQYF
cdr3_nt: TGTGCCAGCAGACGGACAGCGGGCTACGAGCAGTACTTC

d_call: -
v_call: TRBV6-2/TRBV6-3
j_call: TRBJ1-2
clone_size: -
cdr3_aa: CASSPRETQGYTF
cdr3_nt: TGTGCCAGCAGCCCCCGAGAGACCCAGGGCTACACCTTC

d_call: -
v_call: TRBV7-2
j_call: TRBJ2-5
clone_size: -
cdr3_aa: CASRAFGTPALGETQYF
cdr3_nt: TGTGCCAGCAGAGCCTTCGGGACTCCCGCCTTAGGAGAGACCCAGTACTTC

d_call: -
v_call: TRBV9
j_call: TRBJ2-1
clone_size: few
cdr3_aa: CASSVERGEQFF
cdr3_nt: TGTGCCAGCAGCGTAGAACGTGGTGAGCAGTTCTTC

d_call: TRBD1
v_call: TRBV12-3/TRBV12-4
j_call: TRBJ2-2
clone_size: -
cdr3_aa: CASSLEGGRNTGELFF
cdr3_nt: TGTGCCAGCAGTTTAGAAGGGGGCCGGAACACCGGGGAGCTGTTTTTT

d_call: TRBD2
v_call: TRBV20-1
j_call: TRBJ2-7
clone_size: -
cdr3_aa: CSAPGGLGGYEQYF
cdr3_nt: TGCAGTGCTCCTGGGGGACTAGGGGGATACGAGCAGTACTTC

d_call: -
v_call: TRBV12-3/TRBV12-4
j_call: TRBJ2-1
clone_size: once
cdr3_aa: CASSLRAGRDEQFF
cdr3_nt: TGTGCCAGCAGTTTAAGGGCAGGGCGGGATGAGCAGTTCTTC

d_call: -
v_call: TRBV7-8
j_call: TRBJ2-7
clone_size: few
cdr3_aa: CASSSSETHYEQYF
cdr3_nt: TGTGCCAGCAGTTCGTCAGAGACTCACTACGAGCAGTACTTC

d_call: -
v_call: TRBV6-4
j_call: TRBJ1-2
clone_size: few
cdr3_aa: CASRGAGGYTF
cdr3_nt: TGTGCCAGCAGGGGGGCCGGTGGCTACACCTTC

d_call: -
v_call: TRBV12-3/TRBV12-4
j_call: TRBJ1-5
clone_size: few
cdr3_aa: CASSLYGRGGLSNQPQHF
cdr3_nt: TGTGCCAGCAGTTTATACGGGCGGGGGGGCCTTAGCAATCAGCCCCAGCATTTT

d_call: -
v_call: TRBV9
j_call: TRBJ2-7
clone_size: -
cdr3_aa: CASSTRRDSYEQYF
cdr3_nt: TGTGCCAGCAGCACAAGACGGGACTCCTACGAGCAGTACTTC

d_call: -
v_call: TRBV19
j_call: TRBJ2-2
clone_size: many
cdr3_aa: CASTRYTGELFF
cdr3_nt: TGTGCCAGTACTAGGTACACCGGGGAGCTGTTTTTT

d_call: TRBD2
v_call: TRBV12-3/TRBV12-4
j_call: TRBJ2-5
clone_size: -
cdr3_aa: CASSTGGPDETQYF
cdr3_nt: TGTGCCAGCAGTACGGGGGGGCCGGATGAGACCCAGTACTTC

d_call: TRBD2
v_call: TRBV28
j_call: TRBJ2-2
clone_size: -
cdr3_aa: CASRPSTSDRNTGELFF
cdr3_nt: TGTGCCAGCAGACCAAGCACTAGCGACAGAAACACCGGGGAGCTGTTTTTT

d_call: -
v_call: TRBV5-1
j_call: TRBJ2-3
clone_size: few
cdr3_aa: CASSSRRPSTDTQYF
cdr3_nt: TGCGCCAGCAGCTCCCGGAGACCTAGCACAGATACGCAGTATTTT

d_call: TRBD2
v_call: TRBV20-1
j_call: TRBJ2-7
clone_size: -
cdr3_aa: CSALAGGYYEQYF
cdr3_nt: TGCAGTGCACTAGCGGGAGGCTACTACGAGCAGTACTTC

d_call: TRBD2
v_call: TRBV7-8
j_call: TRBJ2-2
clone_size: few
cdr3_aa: CASSPVSGRTGELFF
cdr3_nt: TGTGCCAGCAGCCCCGTCAGCGGGAGAACCGGGGAGCTGTTTTTT

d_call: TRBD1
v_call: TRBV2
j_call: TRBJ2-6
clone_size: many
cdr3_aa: CASAWTGKGSGANVLTF
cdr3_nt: TGTGCCAGCGCCTGGACAGGGAAGGGCTCTGGGGCCAACGTCCTGACTTTC

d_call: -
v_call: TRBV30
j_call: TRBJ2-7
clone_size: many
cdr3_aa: CAWSAGTWYEQYF
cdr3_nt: TGTGCCTGGAGCGCAGGGACTTGGTACGAGCAGTACTTC

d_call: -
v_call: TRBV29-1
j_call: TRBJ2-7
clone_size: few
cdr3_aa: CSVLYEQYF
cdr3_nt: TGCAGCGTTCTCTACGAGCAGTACTTC

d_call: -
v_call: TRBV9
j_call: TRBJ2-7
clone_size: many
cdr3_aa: CASSTGGEGYEQYF
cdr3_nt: TGTGCCAGCAGCACCGGGGGAGAGGGTTACGAGCAGTACTTC

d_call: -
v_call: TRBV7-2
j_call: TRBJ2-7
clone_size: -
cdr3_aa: CASSSSVHEQYF
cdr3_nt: TGTGCCAGCAGTTCGTCGGTACACGAGCAGTACTTC

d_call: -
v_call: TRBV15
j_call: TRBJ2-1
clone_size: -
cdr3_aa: CATSSRDIHNEQFF
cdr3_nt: TGTGCCACCAGCAGTCGCGACATTCACAATGAGCAGTTCTTC

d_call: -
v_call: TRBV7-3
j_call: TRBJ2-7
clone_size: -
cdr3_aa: CASSQLWVGIPEQYF
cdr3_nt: TGTGCCAGCAGCCAATTGTGGGTCGGGATTCCGGAGCAGTACTTC